Shown below are 2 T cell receptor beta chains from a single sample sequenced in a study of blood T cell repertoires in COVID-19. This table comes from immunoSEQ multiplex PCR, and its TCRdb copy is limited to in-frame clones, with some not included. There are over 200,000 clones in the sample; approximately 86% occur only once, and about 9.3% lies in the top ten. The sample consisted of PBMCs or T cells enriched from blood (not recorded which). The receptors here all came from a man younger than 30 with acute COVID-19.

The rearrangement uses TRBV7-9 and TRBJ2-5, with a possible D match to TRBD2 (6 bases). V lost 3 bases, J lost 5 bases, and 13 bases lay in between. Germline V gives CDR1 SEHNR, CDR2 FQNEAQ (reference sequence). CDR3 size: 14 residues. The CDR3 is CASSFGGGEETQYF. CDR3 bases: TGTGCCAGCAGCTTTGGCGGCGGGGAGGAGACCCAGTACTTC.

The chain couples TRBV7-9 to TRBJ2-7; 7 bases match TRBD1. The trim removed 5 bases at V and 0 bases at J, leaving 4 bases unmatched. The CDR3 is 14 residues long. Germline V gene data show CDR1 as SEHNR and CDR2 as FQNEAQ (reference sequence). DNA of the CDR3: TGTGCCAGCAGCGGACAGGAAAACTCCTACGAGCAGTACTTC. It specifies CASSGQENSYEQYF.